This T cell receptor beta chain was profiled in a study of T cells after yellow fever vaccination. Findings and caveats of the study: The CD4 and CD8 compartments had a small share of their clonotypes in common. Most primary-vaccination clones recurred post-booster (roughly 96% CD4, just over 85% CD8).

This clonotype has only a few counts. What it binds is not known. Generation of TCR cDNA used 5'RACE template switching (which added a universal primer site and UMIs). TCRdb itself ran the 5' RACE reads through MiXCR, one entry per CDR3 protein. This table holds nearly 350,000 distinct CDR3 sequences, around 8.1% found once. The CDR3 has 15 amino acids. The V gene's germline CDR1 is SGHRS and CDR2 YFSETQ. Trimming at V came to 4 bases and at J to 2 bases, leaving 8 bases not matched to a gene. Sequencing used PBMCs, obtained around 45 days after the first yellow fever vaccination. The rearrangement links TRBV5-1 to TRBJ1-2; TRBD1 aligns across 7 bases. The origin of this receptor is a man between 18 and 35 years old who received the YFV17D yellow fever vaccine. DNA of the CDR3: TGCGCCAGCAGCCGGAATGGACAGGCCAACTATGGCTACACCTTC. Protein sequence: CASSRNGQANYGYTF.